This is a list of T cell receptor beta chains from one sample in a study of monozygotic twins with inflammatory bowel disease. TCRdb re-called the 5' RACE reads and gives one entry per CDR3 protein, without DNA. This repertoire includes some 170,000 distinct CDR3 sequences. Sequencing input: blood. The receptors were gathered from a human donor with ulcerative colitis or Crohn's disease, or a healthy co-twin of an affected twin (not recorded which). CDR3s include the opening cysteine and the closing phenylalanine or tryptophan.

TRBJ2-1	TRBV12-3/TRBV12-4	CASNGQGSEQFF
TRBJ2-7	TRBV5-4	CASSLEATSYEQYF
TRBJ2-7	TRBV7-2	CASSLDLDYEQYF
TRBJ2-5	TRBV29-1	CSVEGEQLGTQYF
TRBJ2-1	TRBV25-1	CASSESGRVNEQFF
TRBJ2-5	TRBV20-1	CSATRGAGRQETQYF
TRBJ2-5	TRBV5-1	CASSLNPHRGLGETQYF
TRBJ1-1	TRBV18	CASSPRGSMNTEAFF
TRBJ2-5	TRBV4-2	CASSPRVGRSQETQYF
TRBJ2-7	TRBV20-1	CSATGGSFYEQYF
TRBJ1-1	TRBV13	CASSIINWNTEAFF
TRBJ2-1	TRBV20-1	CSARPRGGSYNEQFF
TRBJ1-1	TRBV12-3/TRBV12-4	CASSPRFGRVTEAFF
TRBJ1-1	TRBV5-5	CASSLERGTEAFF
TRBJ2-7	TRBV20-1	CSARDLPEQYF
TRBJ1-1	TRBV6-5	CASSYSPGLTNEAFF
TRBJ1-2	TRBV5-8	CASSSTEAGGYYGYTF
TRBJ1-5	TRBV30	CAWSMGAVGERQPQHF
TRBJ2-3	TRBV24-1	CATSRPGQGRTDTQYF
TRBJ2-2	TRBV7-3	CASSRGRAGELFF
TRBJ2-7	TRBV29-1	CSVGRTGLVSEQYF
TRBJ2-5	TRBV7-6	CASSLAIRTEETQYF
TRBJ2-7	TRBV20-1	CSASDIGGMSYEQYF
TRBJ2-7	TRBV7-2	CASSLGGLAGPYEQYF
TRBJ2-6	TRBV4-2	CASSQPTGGFSGANVLTF
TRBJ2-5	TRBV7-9	CASSLKGAQETQYF
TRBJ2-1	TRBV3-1	CASSFTYGEQFF
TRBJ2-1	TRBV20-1	CSARSLTLAAYNEQFF
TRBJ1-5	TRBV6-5	CASSYSSRGRFSNQPQHF
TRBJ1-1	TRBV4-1	CASSQGPMNTEAFF
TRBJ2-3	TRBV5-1	CASSYEGSTDTQYF
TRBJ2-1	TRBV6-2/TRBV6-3	CASSHRRVEYNEQFF
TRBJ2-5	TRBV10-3	CATLTEGRETQYF
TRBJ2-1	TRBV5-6	CASSLSRLLVEQFF
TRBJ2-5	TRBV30	CAWSVGFGAGQETQYF
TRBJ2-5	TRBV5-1	CASSREWRTASSSEETQYF
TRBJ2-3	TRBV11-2	CASSLGRTSWTDTQYF